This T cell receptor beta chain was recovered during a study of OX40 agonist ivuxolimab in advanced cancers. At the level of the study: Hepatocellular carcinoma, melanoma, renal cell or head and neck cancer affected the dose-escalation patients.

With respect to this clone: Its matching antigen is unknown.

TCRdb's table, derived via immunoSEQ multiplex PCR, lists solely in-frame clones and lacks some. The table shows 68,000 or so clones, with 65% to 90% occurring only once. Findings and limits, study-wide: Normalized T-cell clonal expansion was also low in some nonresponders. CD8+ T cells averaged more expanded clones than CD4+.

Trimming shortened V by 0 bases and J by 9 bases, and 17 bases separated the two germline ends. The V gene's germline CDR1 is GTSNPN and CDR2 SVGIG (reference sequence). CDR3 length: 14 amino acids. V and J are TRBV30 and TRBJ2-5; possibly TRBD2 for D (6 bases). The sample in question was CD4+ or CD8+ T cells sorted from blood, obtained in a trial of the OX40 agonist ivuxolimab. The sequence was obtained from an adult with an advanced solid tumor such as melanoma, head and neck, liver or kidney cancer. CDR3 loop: CAWSVSRRGGAQYF. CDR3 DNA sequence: TGTGCCTGGAGTGTCAGCCGGAGGGGTGGGGCCCAGTACTTC.